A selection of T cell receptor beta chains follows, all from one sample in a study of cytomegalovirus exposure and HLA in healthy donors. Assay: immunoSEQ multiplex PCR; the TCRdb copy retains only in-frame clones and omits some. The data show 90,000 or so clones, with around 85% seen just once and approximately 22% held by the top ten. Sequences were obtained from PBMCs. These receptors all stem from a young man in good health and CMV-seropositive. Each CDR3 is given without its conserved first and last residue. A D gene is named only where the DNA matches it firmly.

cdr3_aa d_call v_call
ASSLGTGGPTDTQY TRBD1 TRBV5-1
ASSERAGVGTGELF TRBD2 TRBV6-1
ASSIRTSGFYEQY TRBD2 TRBV19
ASSLAEGPDTDTQY - TRBV7-9
ASSYSGQGSSYEQY - TRBV6-5
ASSYLLEAF - TRBV7-9
ASSPGTGPFYEQY TRBD1 TRBV27
AWSGQGGEKLF TRBD1 TRBV30
ASSSPGLNTEAF - TRBV28
ASSVDGGQLRETQY - TRBV9
ASRDNFNTGELF - TRBV5-1
ASSLGVAGDTQY TRBD2 TRBV5-4
ASSLGPRETQY - TRBV6-6
AWTQGPDLGELF - TRBV30
ASSLARARNEQF - TRBV5-4
ASSLMSRGVGLAEQY - TRBV4-1
ASSELRTGGSQPQH TRBD1 TRBV2
ASSLVGTDTQY - TRBV7-9
ASSSPIGVQY - TRBV4-1
ASSLLGGEAF - TRBV27
ASSVDGQGGNEQF TRBD1 TRBV9
ASSQGLSDTQY - TRBV6-1